This record looks at one T cell receptor beta chain sequence and its context. Lacking the conserved final phenylalanine or tryptophan, this CDR3 likely reflects a read error. The source of the sample is a study of breast tumors, draining lymph nodes, adjacent tissues. Axillary draining lymph nodes of breast cancer patients supplied the node samples. TCRdb passed the multiplex PCR reads through MiXCR, listing each CDR3 protein once. The table lists about 100,000 distinct CDR3 sequences, 20% to 25% of them singletons. V lost 5 bases to trimming and J lost 9 bases; unmatched junction nucleotides: 23. The V gene's germline CDR1 is LNHNV and CDR2 YYDKDF (reference sequence). The CDR3 consists of 20 residues.

This TCR came from a female donor with breast cancer. Some clones in this sample may be carry-over from other donors' samples. The chain recombines TRBV15 with TRBJ2-1; 12 positions match TRBD1. The sequenced sample consisted of axillary lymph node tissue. The DNA for the CDR3 is TGTGCCACCAGCGGACCCTATAGGGTTGGGGACAGGGGGCCTGGGGGTGAGCAGTTCTCC. Translating it yields CATSGPYRVGDRGPGGEQFS.